This TCR beta chain derives from a study of post-analysis software for immune sequencing data. From germline, CDR1 is SGHTA and CDR2 FQGTGA. This CDR3 comprises 16 residues. V lost 1 base, J lost 3 bases, and 13 bases lay in between. Study outcomes and limitations: Significantly lower normalized Chao1 diversity was seen in multiple sclerosis patients than in controls. With TRBV5-6, TRBV5-1 and TRBV20-1 included, about five TRBV segments were more frequent in patients than in controls.

Unique molecular identifiers were built into the TCR beta cDNA libraries. From the PCR reads, TCRdb called clonotypes with MiXCR, one entry per CDR3 protein. The table lists 450,000 or so distinct CDR3 sequences, over 35% of them singletons, with 9.5% to 13% in the top ten. Comment on this clonotype: Its antigen is currently unknown.

The sequence came from a girl aged 5-17 years with multiple sclerosis. Sample: blood. The J gene is TRBJ2-1, the V gene TRBV7-3; D remains ambiguous. Written as DNA, the CDR3 is TGTGCCAGCAGCTTAATCGTGGGCCTAGGCTACAATGAGCAGTTCTTC. Translation gives CASSLIVGLGYNEQFF.